This TCR beta chain was captured in a study of cytomegalovirus exposure and HLA in healthy donors. Study-level results: Evidence from a later analysis indicated that most CMV-associated TCR beta chains looked HLA-restricted. Certain sequence variants were highly shared and formed a cluster, and this cluster was likely a sequencing artifact. Reported findings show TCR beta sequences accurately forecast HLA-A and HLA-B alleles in most subjects.

PCR amplification relied on 60 Vbeta primers (plus 13 Jbeta primers). TCRdb's copy holds only in-frame clones and misses some; the assay was immunoSEQ multiplex PCR. There are some 150,000 clones in the sample; around 80% occur only once, and roughly 4.7% lies in the top ten. Points on this clone: What it binds is unknown.

The sequencing sample was made of PBMCs. This receptor was taken from a young man in good health and CMV-seronegative.

The CDR3 DNA follows: TGTGCCAGCAGCTTAGGGCGGAGATCCCAGTACTTC. It yields the protein CASSLGRRSQYF. The chain combines TRBV11-2 with TRBJ2-7; D call uncertain. The germline V and J ends were trimmed by 1 base and 10 bases, with 11 bases remaining between them. This CDR3 comprises 12 residues. Germline V lookup: CDR1 SGHAT, CDR2 FQNNGV.